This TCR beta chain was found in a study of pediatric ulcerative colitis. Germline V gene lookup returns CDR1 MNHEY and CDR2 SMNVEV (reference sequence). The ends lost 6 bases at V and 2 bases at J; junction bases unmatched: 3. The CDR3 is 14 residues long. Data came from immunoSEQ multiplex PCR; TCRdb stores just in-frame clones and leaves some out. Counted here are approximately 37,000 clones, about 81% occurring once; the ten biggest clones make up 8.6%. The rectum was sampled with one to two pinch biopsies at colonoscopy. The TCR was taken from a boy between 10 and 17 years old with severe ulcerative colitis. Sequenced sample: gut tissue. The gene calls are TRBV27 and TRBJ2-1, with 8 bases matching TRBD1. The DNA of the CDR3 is TGTGCCAGCAGCAACAGGGGGGCCTACAATGAGCAGTTCTTC. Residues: CASSNRGAYNEQFF.